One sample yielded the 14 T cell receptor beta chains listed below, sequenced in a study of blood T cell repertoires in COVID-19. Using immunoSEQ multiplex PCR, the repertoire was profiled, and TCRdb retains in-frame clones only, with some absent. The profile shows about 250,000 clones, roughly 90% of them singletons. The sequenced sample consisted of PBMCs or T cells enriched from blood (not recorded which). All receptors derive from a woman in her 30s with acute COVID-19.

The CDR3 nucleotides are TGCGCCAGCAGCTGGGGGACTCTCCAAGAGACCCAGTACTTC. It specifies CASSWGTLQETQYF. The chain joins TRBV5-1 to TRBJ2-5; D is perhaps TRBD2 (6 bases). The CDR3 is 14 amino acids. V lost 3 bases and J 1 base, leaving 10 bases between the germline ends. The V gene's germline CDR1 is SGHRS and CDR2 YFSETQ. Using reference TRBV5-1 and TRBJ2-5 for the parts outside the CDR3, the full variable domain is KAGVTQTPRYLIKTRGQQVTLSCSPISGHRSVSWYQQTPGQGLQFLFEYFSETQRNKGNFPGRFSGRQFSNSRSEMNVSTLELGDSALYLCASSWGTLQETQYFGPGTRLLVL.

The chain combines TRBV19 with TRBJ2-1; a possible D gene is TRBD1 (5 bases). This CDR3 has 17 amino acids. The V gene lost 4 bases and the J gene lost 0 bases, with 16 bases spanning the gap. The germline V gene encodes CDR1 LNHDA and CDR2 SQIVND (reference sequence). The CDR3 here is CASSTHNRRSSYNEQFF. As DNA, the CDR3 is TGTGCCAGTAGTACCCATAACAGGCGCAGCTCCTACAATGAGCAGTTCTTC.

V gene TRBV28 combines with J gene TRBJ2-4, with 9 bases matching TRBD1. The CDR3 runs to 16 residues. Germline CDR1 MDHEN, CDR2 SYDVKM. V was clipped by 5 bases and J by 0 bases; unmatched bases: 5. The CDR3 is CASSRGQGLAKNIQYF. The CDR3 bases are TGTGCCAGCAGTAGAGGACAGGGGCTAGCCAAAAACATTCAGTACTTC.

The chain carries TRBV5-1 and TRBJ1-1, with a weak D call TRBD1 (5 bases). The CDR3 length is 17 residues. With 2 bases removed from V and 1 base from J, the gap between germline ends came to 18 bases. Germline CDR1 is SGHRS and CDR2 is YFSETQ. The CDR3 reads CASSLTGFINGNTEAFF. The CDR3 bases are TGCGCCAGCAGCTTAACAGGCTTCATAAACGGGAACACTGAAGCTTTCTTT.

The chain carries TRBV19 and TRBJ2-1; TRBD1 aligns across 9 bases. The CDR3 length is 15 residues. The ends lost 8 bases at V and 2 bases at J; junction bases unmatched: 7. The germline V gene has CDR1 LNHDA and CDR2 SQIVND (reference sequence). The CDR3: CASSSGTGPYNEQFF. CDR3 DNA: TGTGCCAGTTCGTCCGGGACAGGGCCCTACAATGAGCAGTTCTTC.

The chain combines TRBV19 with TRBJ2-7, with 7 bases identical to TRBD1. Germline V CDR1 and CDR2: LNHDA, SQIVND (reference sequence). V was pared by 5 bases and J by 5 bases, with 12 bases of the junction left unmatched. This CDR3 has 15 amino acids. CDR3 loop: CASSAQAGTAHEQYF. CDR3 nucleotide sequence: TGTGCCAGTAGTGCACAGGCCGGGACAGCTCACGAGCAGTACTTC.

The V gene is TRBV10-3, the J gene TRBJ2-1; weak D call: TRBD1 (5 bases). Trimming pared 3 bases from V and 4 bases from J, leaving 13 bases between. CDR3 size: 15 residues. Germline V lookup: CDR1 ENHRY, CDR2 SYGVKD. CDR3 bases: TGTGCCATCAGTGACCGGACAAGGGGTTACAATGAGCAGTTCTTC. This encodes CAISDRTRGYNEQFF.

CDR3 amino acids: CASSQDSRDINYGYTF. The CDR3 bases are TGTGCCAGCAGCCAAGATTCCCGGGACATTAACTATGGCTACACCTTC. This chain uses TRBV3-1 (or the pseudogene TRBV3-2) with TRBJ1-2, with a possible D match to TRBD1 (6 bases). V was trimmed by 0 bases and J by 1 base, leaving 12 bases between them. The CDR3 sequence is 16 residues long. The germline gives CDR1 LGHDT, CDR2 YNNKEL (reference sequence).

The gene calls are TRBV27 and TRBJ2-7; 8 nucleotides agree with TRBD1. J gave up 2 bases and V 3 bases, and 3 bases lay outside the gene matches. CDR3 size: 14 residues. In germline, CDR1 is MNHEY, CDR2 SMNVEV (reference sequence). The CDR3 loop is CASSFRDRTYEQYF. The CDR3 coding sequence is TGTGCCAGCAGTTTCCGGGACAGGACCTACGAGCAGTACTTC.

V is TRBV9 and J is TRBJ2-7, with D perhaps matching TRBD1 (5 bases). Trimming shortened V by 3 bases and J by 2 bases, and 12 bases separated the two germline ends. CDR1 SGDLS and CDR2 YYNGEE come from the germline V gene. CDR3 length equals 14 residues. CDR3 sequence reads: CASSGPREPYEQYF. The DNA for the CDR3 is TGTGCCAGCAGCGGACCCAGGGAACCCTACGAGCAGTACTTC.

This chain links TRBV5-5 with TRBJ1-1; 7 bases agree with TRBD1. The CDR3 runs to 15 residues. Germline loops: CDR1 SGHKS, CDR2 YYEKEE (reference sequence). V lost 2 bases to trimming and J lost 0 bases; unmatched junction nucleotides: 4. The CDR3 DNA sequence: TGTGCCAGCAGCTTTCCAGGGGGTCTGAACACTGAAGCTTTCTTT. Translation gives CASSFPGGLNTEAFF.

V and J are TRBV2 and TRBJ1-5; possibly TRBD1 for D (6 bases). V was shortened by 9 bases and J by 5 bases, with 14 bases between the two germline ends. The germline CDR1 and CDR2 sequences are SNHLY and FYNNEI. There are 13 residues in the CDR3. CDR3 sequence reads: CASRGQPHQPQHF. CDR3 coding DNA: TGTGCCAGTAGAGGACAGCCTCATCAGCCCCAGCATTTT. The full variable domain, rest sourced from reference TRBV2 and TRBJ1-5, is EPEVTQTPSHQVTQMGQEVILRCVPISNHLYFYWYRQILGQKVEFLVSFYNNEISEKSEIFDDQFSVERPDGSNFTLKIRSTKLEDSAMYFCASRGQPHQPQHFGDGTRLSIL.

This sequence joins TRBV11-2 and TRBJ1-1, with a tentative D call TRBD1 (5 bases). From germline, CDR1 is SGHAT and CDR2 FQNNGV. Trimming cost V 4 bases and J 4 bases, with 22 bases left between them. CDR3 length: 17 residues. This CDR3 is CASSSHLQDPGGTEAFF. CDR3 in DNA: TGTGCCAGCAGCTCACACCTACAGGATCCGGGGGGCACTGAAGCTTTCTTT.

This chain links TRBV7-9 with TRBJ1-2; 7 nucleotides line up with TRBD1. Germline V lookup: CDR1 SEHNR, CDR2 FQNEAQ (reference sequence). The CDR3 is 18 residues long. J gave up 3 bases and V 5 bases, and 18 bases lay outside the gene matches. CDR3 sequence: CASSPSHGTATQHYGYTF. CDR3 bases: TGTGCCAGCAGCCCATCTCATGGGACAGCCACCCAACACTATGGCTACACCTTC.